This T cell receptor (beta chain) appears in the sequencing data of a study of cytomegalovirus exposure and HLA in healthy donors (dated by TCRdb to 2016 to 2017). Context from the whole study: An earlier analysis of several hundred of the donors reported more than 250 Gb of sequence data and approximately 110 million unique TCR beta sequences from roughly 200 million T cells. Using immunosequencing, the study profiled T cell repertoires from 666 subjects and related those repertoires to cytomegalovirus serostatus. High-throughput TCR immunosequencing, statistical association of individual TCRs with disease status, and machine learning were combined to predict cytomegalovirus infection status. The later analysis used no new phenotypic data to find candidate immune exposures, relying instead on TCR beta sequences and their occurrence across donors. Alongside the repertoire data, information on donor age, sex, ethnicity and CMV serostatus was compiled. A later genetic analysis used genome-wide SNP genotypes for 398 of the 666 donors, treating that subset as a discovery cohort. About 280 gigabases of sequencing data and around 87 million unique TCR sequences were included in an early release covering roughly 700 HLA-typed donors. Several DR-DQ haplotypes were treated as single units for association and clustering because of strong linkage in the cohort. The genetic ancestry cluster associated with self-reported Caucasian donors included roughly four fifths of the approximately 430 genotyped donors. Across 398 genotyped donors of the cohort, an average of roughly 230,000 unique TCR beta nucleotide sequences per donor were sequenced, and roughly a sixth of those sequences were non-productive. Along with the approximately 670-subject first cohort, a separate validation cohort of around 120 different subjects was used. All discovery cohort repertoires had been generated on a single sequencing platform. Typing coverage varied by locus: about 629-630 donors for A, B, C, DRB1 and DQB1; roughly 510 for DQA1; 606 for DPA1; roughly 450 for DPB1. The study was designed to test whether signatures of past pathogen exposure could be identified by cataloging public T cell receptors. An earlier analysis of approximately 580 of the donors used high-throughput TCR beta sequencing to judge whether each TCR beta V gene segment behaved as functional or pseudogenic. Class I and class II HLA loci were covered by the typing at four-digit resolution. A later analysis re-analyzed previously published TCR beta repertoires from approximately 700 donors and added high-resolution HLA genotyping to study TCR occurrence patterns. The full study reports these points: Immune exposure information for the cohort was limited to CMV serostatus. A group of highly shared sequence variants was considered likely to be a technical artifact of the sequencing pipeline. This cohort had only TCR beta chains sequenced, and the lack of alpha or paired-chain data limited which features could be detected. In a later analysis, several top co-occurrence clusters were reported to appear linked to parvovirus B19, influenza, CMV and Epstein-Barr virus. HLA typing was unavailable for some donors at each locus, so association tests used only the typed subset. Presence/absence analyses assumed roughly uniform sequencing depth across donors, an assumption that may not hold. In vitro tests confirmed that three of the cytomegalovirus-associated TCR beta chains recognize cytomegalovirus antigens. A later genetic analysis reported fewer N-insertions in productive TCRs among donors in an Asian-associated ancestry cluster than the approximately 670-donor mean. A further reported finding was that TCR beta sequences accurately predicted the HLA-A and HLA-B alleles for most subjects in the first cohort. An association between a missense DCLRE1C variant and V-gene and J-gene trimming of TCR beta chains was found in a later genetic analysis and replicated in an independent cohort. Most CMV-associated TCR beta chains appeared to be HLA-restricted in a later analysis, and the HLA associations seemed to be driven largely by CMV exposure. A later analysis associated 17,000 or so TCR beta sequences with specific HLA alleles at a false discovery rate of 0.05. In both the original and validation cohorts, the classifier was reported to diagnose cytomegalovirus status with high specificity and sensitivity. According to the authors, the approach could potentially be generalized to other disease states and immunological phenotypes. Broadly in line with IMGT annotations, most TCR beta V segments showed up in productive rearrangements about 87% or about 30% of the time in an earlier analysis of about 500 of the donors. A later analysis found that HLA-associated TCR beta chains were more clonally expanded and had lower generation probabilities than equally common non-associated chains. Most TCR sequences were observed very rarely across donors, whereas some public TCRs were present in many individuals. The study gave a list of 150 to 200 TCR beta chains associated with cytomegalovirus. Strong co-occurrence of HLA alleles, especially DR and DQ, made assigning TCR associations to individual alleles difficult. Approximately 18 rarely observed V segments, including chromosome 9 orphons, were excluded from the earlier analysis of about 600 of the donors because counts were too low. Linkage disequilibrium might explain the correlated functional status among segregating V segments, but an unknown experimental factor could not be excluded. Some IMGT-functional V segments, including TRBV6-2 and TRBV6-3, could not be distinguished by the 87-base-pair reads and were therefore excluded. In a later analysis, TCR association rates were found to vary across HLA loci, with the most associated TCRs seen for DRB1 alleles and the fewest for HLA-C alleles.

To note about this clone: No antigen is known for it. The record has no base qualities; no much larger clone is one base away.

Looking up the germline V gene (reference sequence) yields CDR1 SEHNR and CDR2 FQNEAQ. From the cysteine through the phenylalanine, the CDR3 covers 15 amino acids. The DNA shown is the 45-base CDR3, in frame from base 1. V and J lose 5 bases and 1 base, and a span of 13 bases separates them. The protocol used for the library was the immunoSEQ multiplex PCR assay. For the multiplex PCR, a mixture combining 60 forward primers for TCR Vbeta segments and 13 reverse primers for TCR Jbeta segments was used. A multiplex PCR assay on genomic DNA amplified the CDR3 region of rearranged TCR beta genes. The Illumina HiSeq System was used to sequence the amplified TCR beta libraries as 87-base-pair reads. Per the original workflow: A later analysis tallied about 77 million unique TCR beta chains across the 700 or so repertoires, and roughly 11 million of those chains were shared by two or more donors. Raw reads were error-corrected and collapsed into unique sequences with a nearest-neighbor algorithm that merged closely related sequences to remove PCR and sequencing errors. V, D and J gene segments were assigned by aligning CDR3 sequences to IMGT reference sequences. For a sequence to be retained, a match of at least six nucleotides was required to both a V gene segment and a J gene segment. A rearrangement was called productive if the CDR3 had no stop codons and remained in frame with V and J, and every other rearrangement was called non-productive. Following IMGT convention, CDR3 was defined as the stretch from the second conserved V-encoded cysteine up to the conserved J-encoded phenylalanine. The earlier analysis of approximately 500 of the donors excluded sequences that lacked an unambiguous match to a single V gene segment. In an earlier analysis of several hundred of the donors, V segments were called functional above 56.7% productive rearrangements and were called segregating when the between-donor standard deviation exceeded 5%. A statistical classification framework was developed to diagnose cytomegalovirus status using the catalog of TCR beta chain sequences. V and J gene assignment, in a later analysis, came from comparing TCR nucleotide sequences with IMGT/GENE-DB human TR gene sequences. Using the TCRdist pipeline, a later analysis assigned CDR3 sequences along with most-parsimonious VDJ recombination scenarios. In a later analysis, each TCR beta chain was defined by its CDR3 amino acid sequence together with its V-gene family, and reads lacking a unique V-gene family were excluded. In a later analysis, a few hundred highly shared, low-generation-probability nucleotide sequences were removed to address suspected cross-contamination and a sequencing artifact. For each public chain, a later analysis derived a clonal expansion index from normalized ranks of inferred template counts within each repertoire. In a later analysis, generation probabilities were computed using a VDJ recombination model fitted to out-of-frame rearrangements, and the results were checked against IGoR. Hypergeometric tests were used in a later analysis to score TCR-TCR, TCR-HLA and TCR-CMV co-occurrence, with a repertoire-size bias correction applied to the TCR pairs. A later analysis estimated false discovery rates by permuting HLA or CMV assignments 20 times. In a later analysis, co-occurring TCRs were grouped using DBSCAN, with TCRdist sequence similarity added in when clustering inside HLA-allele-positive subsets. Repertoires with fewer than 30,000 or more than 120,000 public chains, plus five repertoires with anomalous nucleotide sharing, were excluded from co-occurrence clustering. Imported from immuneACCESS, the table was reduced by TCRdb to in-frame sequences with V and J called. These copies leave out some clones; in studies compared against another copy, an unresolved V gene accounts for under half, and the cause of the remainder is not known. From that table come the V and J calls and clone size; the DNA was used to work out D and trimming. The sample includes about 110,000 clones, with 55% to 75% observed a single time. The top ten clones comprise roughly 5.3% of the sample.

The cohort was made up of approximately 670 healthy bone marrow donors. At the time of sampling, every cohort member was nominally healthy, though immune exposures that went unrecorded were likely present. The donor was CMV seropositive and was included in the group of approximately 300 seropositive cohort members. A peripheral blood sample was collected from each donor, and TCR beta sequencing was performed on peripheral blood mononuclear cells. The Qiagen DNeasy Blood Extraction Kit was used to extract genomic DNA from the blood cell samples. The sequencing sample was made of PBMCs. The source of this sequence is a woman in her 70s in good health and CMV-seropositive. The chain couples TRBV7-9 to TRBJ2-3; matching of 6 bases hints at TRBD2 as the D gene. The CDR3 region has the sequence CASSPRGGGTDTQYF. DNA sequence: TGTGCCAGCAGCCCCCGGGGCGGGGGCACAGATACGCAGTATTTT.